The 12 T cell receptor beta chains reported below all come from one sample, sequenced in a study of blood T cells in healthy people across ages. The second PCR ran roughly 6 to 11 cycles with a sample-barcoded 5' primer and J-beta primers. TCRdb fed the 5' RACE reads into MiXCR, producing one record per CDR3 protein. The repertoire holds about 670,000 distinct CDR3 sequences, with 40% to 45% as singletons. Sequenced sample: blood. These receptors were taken from a man older than 75 in good health.

In the case of this clonotype: Possible read error: a much larger clone is one base away. The chain recombines TRBV12-3 or TRBV12-4 with TRBJ2-3; D is perhaps TRBD1 or TRBD2 (5 bases each). The CDR3 totals 16 residues. CDR3 in DNA: TGTGCCAGCAGCCCCGTGAGGGACGGATCCACAGATACGCGGTATTTT. This translates into CASSPVRDGSTDTRYF.

V is TRBV20-1 and J is TRBJ2-2; 9 bases are a match to TRBD2. Germline loops: CDR1 DFQATT, CDR2 SNEGSKA (reference sequence). J lost 7 bases, V lost 3 bases, and 3 bases had no gene match. CDR3 length equals 13 residues. This chain's CDR3 is CSARSSGGGELFF. The CDR3 DNA is TGCAGTGCTAGGAGTAGCGGGGGCGGGGAGCTGTTTTTT.

This clonotype has more than one count but fewer than ten. The chain combines TRBV11-3 with TRBJ1-1; D not resolved. In germline, CDR1 is SGHNT, CDR2 YENEEA. The length of the CDR3 is 13 residues. Trimming shortened V by 2 bases and J by 4 bases, and 8 bases separated the two germline ends. The CDR3 coding sequence is TGTGCCAGCAGCTTAACGTCGTCCACTGAAGCTTTCTTT. Translation: CASSLTSSTEAFF. Full variable domain (rest looked up from reference TRBV11-3 and TRBJ1-1): EAGVVQSPRYKIIEKKQPVAFWCNPISGHNTLYWYLQNLGQGPELLIRYENEEAVDDSQLPKDRFSAERLKGVDSTLKIQPAELGDSAVYLCASSLTSSTEAFFGQGTRLTVV.

V and J are TRBV20-1 and TRBJ2-3; D call uncertain. V lost 3 bases and J lost 3, with 10 bases in between. This CDR3 comprises 13 residues. Germline assignment: CDR1 DFQATT and CDR2 SNEGSKA (reference sequence). DNA of the CDR3: TGCAGTGCTAGTCGGGTGAATACAGATACGCAGTATTTT. It encodes CSASRVNTDTQYF.

This clonotype was found a few times. The chain carries TRBV28 and TRBJ2-3, with 11 bases fitting TRBD2. Germline V gene sequence: CDR1 MDHEN, CDR2 SYDVKM. V lost 2 bases and J lost 6; bases outside the gene matches: 10. This CDR3 contains 17 residues. In DNA, the CDR3 is TGTGCCAGCAGTTTACCCATTAGCGGGAGGGTGGGGGATACGCAGTATTTT. Translation gives CASSLPISGRVGDTQYF.

As DNA, the CDR3 is TGCAGTGCTAGTTCTAGCGGGACCACCACCGGTGAGCAGTTCTTC. This sequence encodes CSASSSGTTTGEQFF. The chain uses TRBV20-1 and TRBJ2-1; 9 bases align to TRBD2. There are 15 residues in the CDR3. Germline CDR1 DFQATT, CDR2 SNEGSKA (reference sequence). The trim removed 3 bases at V and 9 bases at J, leaving 12 bases unmatched.

With regard to this clonotype: A single base separates this from a much larger clone, so it may be a read error. The chain has TRBV4-3 and TRBJ2-5, with D hard to call. TRBJ2-7 explains the end of the DNA better; the J call may be wrong. The CDR3 is 15 residues long. Germline V lookup: CDR1 LGHNA, CDR2 YSLEER. The CDR3 loop reads CASNQAHQVGYEQYF. DNA of the CDR3: TGCGCCAGCAACCAAGCCCACCAAGTAGGGTACGAGCAGTACTTC.

The chain joins TRBV5-1 to TRBJ2-7; D might be TRBD2 (5 bases). Germline V gives CDR1 SGHRS, CDR2 YFSETQ. This CDR3 has 15 residues. V lost 0 bases and J 6 bases, leaving 16 bases between the germline ends. This CDR3 is CASSLDGQRGFEQYF. The CDR3 nucleotides read TGCGCCAGCAGCTTGGATGGGCAGCGAGGGTTCGAGCAGTACTTC.

This clonotype has more than one count but fewer than ten. J is TRBJ2-1 and V is TRBV18; TRBD2 matches 10 bases. Germline V gene sequence: CDR1 KGHSH, CDR2 LQKENI. Unmatched junction bases numbered 4, after V lost 1 base and J lost 7 bases. The CDR3 covers 15 residues. In DNA form, the CDR3 reads TGTGCCAGCTCACCACTAGCGGGAGGAGGGAATGAGCAGTTCTTC. Protein sequence: CASSPLAGGGNEQFF.

The chain joins TRBV28 to TRBJ2-1; tentatively, D is TRBD2 (5 bases). The CDR3 runs to 14 residues. Trimming left V 6 bases short and J 5 bases short, with 14 bases between. Per the germline V gene, CDR1 is MDHEN and CDR2 is SYDVKM. The DNA of the CDR3 is TGTGCCAGCAGCTGGAGGAGGCTTAACAATGAGCAGTTCTTC. It specifies CASSWRRLNNEQFF.

V is TRBV6-4 and J is TRBJ2-3; 9 bases map to TRBD1. Trimming removed 0 bases from V and 5 bases from J; junction bases left unmatched: 6. The germline V gene encodes CDR1 MRHNA and CDR2 SNTAGT. The CDR3 has 16 residues. The CDR3 sequence is CASSDSAGQGLDTQYF. The CDR3, as DNA: TGTGCCAGCAGTGACTCTGCGGGACAGGGATTAGATACGCAGTATTTT.

This clonotype was found a few times. V and J are TRBV5-1 and TRBJ2-7; 11 nucleotides match TRBD2. The CDR3 runs to 15 residues. Germline-derived CDR1 and CDR2 are SGHRS and YFSETQ. Trimming took 1 base from V and 6 from J; bases not matched to a gene: 6. CDR3 bases: TGCGCCAGCAGCTTGACTAGCGGGAGTATTAGCGAGCAGTACTTC. Its protein is CASSLTSGSISEQYF.